Each of the 12 T cell receptor beta chains below was sequenced from the same sample in a study of circulating and synovial CD4+ cells in juvenile arthritis. Repertoires were generated with immunoSEQ multiplex PCR, while TCRdb's copy carries only in-frame clones and drops some. The sample consists of 15,000 to 20,000 clones, 90% to 95% of them appearing once. Sequencing input: CD4+ T cells from blood. The receptors here all came from a human donor with juvenile idiopathic arthritis.

This clone showed up just once. This sequence joins TRBV10-3 and TRBJ1-2; a weak D match, TRBD1 (5 bases). V shed 0 bases and J shed 2 bases, with 13 bases lying between them. The germline gives CDR1 ENHRY, CDR2 SYGVKD. The CDR3 runs 16 residues. The CDR3 DNA reads as TGTGCCATCAGTGAGTCTTTCAGGGTCCAGAACTATGGCTACACCTTC. It codes for CAISESFRVQNYGYTF.

J is TRBJ2-1 and V is TRBV5-1, with 7 bases aligning to TRBD2. This CDR3 is 14 amino acids long. The germline CDR1 and CDR2 sequences are SGHRS and YFSETQ. Unmatched junction bases numbered 4, after V lost 7 bases and J lost 0 bases. The CDR3 bases are TGCGCCAGCGGGGGGGATACCTCCTACAATGAGCAGTTCTTC. Translation gives CASGGDTSYNEQFF.

This chain connects TRBV12-5 to TRBJ2-7; 7 bases agree with TRBD2. The germline gives CDR1 LGHNT, CDR2 FRNRAP. This CDR3 has 15 amino acids. The J segment lost 2 bases and the V segment lost 5 bases, leaving 9 bases of the junction unmatched. As DNA, the CDR3 is TGTGCTAGTGGTAAGGGCGGGAGCCCCCCCTACGAGCAGTACTTC. This sequence encodes CASGKGGSPPYEQYF.

This CDR3 is CASSTRLNPLDYYGYTF. The CDR3 coding sequence is TGTGCCAGCAGCACACGACTCAATCCTCTAGACTACTATGGCTACACCTTC. The chain employs TRBV9 and TRBJ1-2, with D uncertain. The CDR3 is 17 amino acids. The germline V gene encodes CDR1 SGDLS and CDR2 YYNGEE. Trimming shortened V by 4 bases and J by 3 bases, and 22 bases separated the two germline ends.

J is TRBJ2-7 and V is TRBV14, with TRBD1 as a possible D gene (6 bases). This CDR3 region has 15 residues. V lost 2 bases to trimming and J lost 2 bases, with 13 bases between them. In germline, CDR1 is SGHDN, CDR2 FVKESK. This CDR3 reads CASSQRGSGPYEQYF. The CDR3 DNA is TGTGCCAGCAGCCAAAGGGGGTCGGGGCCCTACGAGCAGTACTTC.

The genes are TRBV7-2 and TRBJ2-5; 8 bases are shared with TRBD2. Trimming cost V 8 bases and J 11 bases; bases outside gene matches: 28. From germline, CDR1 is SGHTA and CDR2 FQGNSA. The CDR3 is 18 residues long. This chain's CDR3 is CASGWGRGGREFSGGQYF. DNA for the CDR3: TGTGCCAGCGGTTGGGGTCGGGGGGGGCGGGAATTCTCCGGCGGGCAGTACTTC.

The CDR3 coding sequence is TGTGCCAGCAGTTTCGGGGGTTCTGAAGCTTTCTTT. The encoded protein is CASSFGGSEAFF. V and J are TRBV27 and TRBJ1-1; D perhaps matches TRBD1 (5 bases). The CDR3 loop spans 12 amino acids. The V end was cut by 3 bases, the J end by 6 bases, with 8 bases between. CDR1 is MNHEY, CDR2 SMNVEV, per germline (reference sequence).

This rearrangement joins TRBV11-2 to TRBJ2-1; D is perhaps TRBD2 (5 bases). The V and J ends lost 5 bases and 5 bases respectively, with 13 bases between them. The CDR3 extends over 14 amino acids. Germline V gene sequence: CDR1 SGHAT, CDR2 FQNNGV. CDR3 amino acids: CASSSRRSDNEQFF. Written as DNA, the CDR3 is TGTGCCAGCAGCAGTCGGAGGTCGGACAATGAGCAGTTCTTC. The complete variable domain, with remaining parts taken from reference TRBV11-2 and TRBJ2-1, reads EAGVAQSPRYKIIEKRQSVAFWCNPISGHATLYWYQQILGQGPKLLIQFQNNGVVDDSQLPKDRFSAERLKGVDSTLKIQPAKLEDSAVYLCASSSRRSDNEQFFGPGTRLTVL.

The J gene is TRBJ1-6, the V gene TRBV12-5; D uncertain. This CDR3 is built from 13 residues. Germline assignment: CDR1 LGHNT and CDR2 FRNRAP. The V end lost 1 base, the J end lost 14 bases, and 12 bases lay between the germline ends. The CDR3 here is CASGLASTGSLHF. The CDR3, as DNA: TGTGCTAGTGGTTTGGCCTCTACTGGTTCCCTCCACTTT.

The rearrangement links TRBV11-3 to TRBJ2-1, with 10 bases matching TRBD2. Germline values: CDR1 SGHNT, CDR2 YENEEA. The ends lost 5 bases at V and 9 bases at J; junction bases unmatched: 10. The CDR3 has 15 residues. The CDR3 here is CASSPAGGRVSEQFF. As DNA, the CDR3 is TGTGCCAGCAGCCCAGCGGGGGGGCGAGTGAGTGAGCAGTTCTTC.

The V gene is TRBV7-9, the J gene TRBJ1-1; no clear D gene. V was trimmed by 2 bases and J by 4 bases, leaving 17 bases between them. The CDR3 is 16 residues long. In germline, CDR1 is SEHNR, CDR2 FQNEAQ (reference sequence). The DNA of the CDR3 is TGTGCCAGCAGCTTACCGAGCCTTGGGAGGAGCACTGAAGCTTTCTTT. Residues: CASSLPSLGRSTEAFF.

V is TRBV7-9 and J is TRBJ2-1; D gene ambiguous. This CDR3 is 10 amino acids long. V lost 3 bases and J lost 10, with 4 bases in between. CDR1 and CDR2 (germline): SEHNR, FQNEAQ (reference sequence). The CDR3 DNA follows: TGTGCCAGCAGCTTCGTCGAGCAGTTCTTC. Protein sequence: CASSFVEQFF.